This TCR beta chain was sequenced during a study of shared clonotypes between healthy human individuals. Overall study findings and caveats: In having few donors, the study represented limited genetic and exposure-history diversity.

The CDR3 extends over 16 amino acids. From germline, CDR1 is LNHDA and CDR2 SQIVND (reference sequence). The V end lost 3 bases, the J end lost 0 bases, and 12 bases lay between the germline ends. The assay was immunoSEQ multiplex PCR, and TCRdb's table has in-frame clones only and misses some. Among about 1.5 million clones listed, 95% to 99% were seen once. Study donors comprised healthy, HIV-negative adults devoid of recent acute infection or vaccination. With respect to this clone: As yet, its antigen is unknown.

The origin of this receptor is a man in his thirties or forties in good health. Sequencing was performed on naive CD4+ T cells sorted from blood. The subset denotes: CD45RA+ positively selected. This rearrangement joins TRBV19 to TRBJ1-5, with D tentatively TRBD1 (6 bases). The DNA of the CDR3 is TGTGCCAGTAGTATTCTAGGGGGATATAGCAATCAGCCCCAGCATTTT. Protein: CASSILGGYSNQPQHF. The full variable domain, completed using reference TRBV19 and TRBJ1-5, is DGGITQSPKYLFRKEGQNVTLSCEQNLNHDAMYWYRQDPGQGLRLIYYSQIVNDFQKGDIAEGYSVSREKKESFPLTVTSAQKNPTAFYLCASSILGGYSNQPQHFGDGTRLSIL.